This TCR beta chain was observed in a study of vaccination effects on CD4 cells after COVID-19. Study at large: Two doses of either BNT162b2 or mRNA-1273 were given to each participant.

Method: immunoSEQ multiplex PCR; TCRdb's copy keeps in-frame clones and lacks some. The sample holds about 20,000 clones, approximately 70% seen once. Findings of the study overall: Clones induced by infection and by vaccine showed marked clonal contraction late after vaccination.

ViraFEST assay sequencing came after antigen-specific CD4+ T cells were expanded with viral peptide pools. Cells that had been cultured for approximately eleven days were the source of isolated CD4+ T cells. Nobody among the vaccine recipients had prior SARS-CoV-2 infection (nucleocapsid antibodies were negative). The V end was cut by 3 bases, the J end by 8 bases, with 10 bases between. In germline, CDR1 is MNHEY, CDR2 SVGAGI. The CDR3 totals 13 residues. Regarding this clone: Its antigen is undetermined.

The gene calls are TRBV6-5 and TRBJ2-2; D is unclear. This clonotype originated in a human donor who received a COVID-19 vaccine. The sequences come from CD4+ T cells from PBMCs cultured with HCoV-NL63 spike peptides, collected before COVID-19 vaccination. CDR3 DNA sequence: TGTGCCAGCAGTTATCCCCGGCCGGGGGAGCTGTTTTTT. Amino acids: CASSYPRPGELFF.